The clone carrying this T cell receptor beta chain was observed once. The repertoire was sequenced with immunoSEQ multiplex PCR; TCRdb's copy has only in-frame clones and lacks some. Found here are hundreds of thousands of clones, approximately 90% of them singletons; the top ten hold 4% to 4.5%. This specimen comes from a study of blood T cell repertoires in COVID-19. In germline, CDR1 is ENHRY, CDR2 SYGVKD. This CDR3 has 14 residues. V was clipped by 0 bases and J by 2 bases, with 5 bases between them. The chain links TRBV10-3 to TRBJ1-5; D gene unclear. The clonotype was recovered from a woman aged 30 to 39 with acute or convalescent COVID-19. Sequencing input: peripheral blood. The CDR3, as DNA: TGTGCCATCAGTGAGTCCCAGGGCAATCAGCCCCAGCATTTT. Its protein is CAISESQGNQPQHF.